These 9 T cell receptor beta chains came from one sample sequenced in a study of vaccination effects on CD4 cells after COVID-19. The authors isolated CD4+ T cells after roughly eleven days of culture. Their cognate antigens are unknown. The data were produced by immunoSEQ multiplex PCR, yet TCRdb's version contains in-frame clones alone and is incomplete. Among about 74,000 clones listed, roughly 80% were seen once. The starting material was CD4+ T cells from PBMCs cultured without peptide, obtained before COVID-19 vaccination. The receptors were gathered from a human donor who received a COVID-19 vaccine.

The chain employs TRBV2 and TRBJ2-3; 8 nucleotides line up with TRBD1. Per the germline V gene, CDR1 is SNHLY and CDR2 is FYNNEI. V lost 7 bases to trimming and J lost 2 bases; unmatched junction nucleotides: 5. This CDR3 is built from 14 residues. The CDR3 loop is CASTPGQATDTQYF. The CDR3 nucleotides are TGTGCCAGCACCCCGGGACAGGCCACAGATACGCAGTATTTT.

The chain carries TRBV5-1 and TRBJ2-3; 7 positions agree with TRBD1. From germline, CDR1 is SGHRS and CDR2 YFSETQ. This CDR3 has 15 amino acids. The V gene end was trimmed by 4 bases and the J gene end by 2 bases; junction bases not matched to a gene: 7. For the CDR3, the DNA is TGCGCCAGCAGCGTGCAGACAGGGTTCACAGATACGCAGTATTTT. It is translated as CASSVQTGFTDTQYF.

The chain couples TRBV5-1 to TRBJ2-7; D possibly matches TRBD1 or TRBD2 (5 bases each). This CDR3 comprises 13 residues. From germline, CDR1 is SGHRS and CDR2 YFSETQ. Trimming cost V 4 bases and J 2 bases, with 10 bases left between them. The CDR3 coding sequence is TGCGCCAGCAGCCGGGACGGAACCTACGAGCAGTACGTC. Protein product: CASSRDGTYEQYV.

The rearrangement uses TRBV7-2 and TRBJ2-6, with a tentative D call TRBD2 (6 bases). CDR1 and CDR2 (germline): SGHTA, FQGNSA. CDR3 length: 18 residues. Between the trimmed V and J ends, which lost 1 base and 0 bases, there was a span of 13 bases. The CDR3 DNA sequence: TGTGCCAGCAGCTTAGGTCCGGGGGTTAACTCTGGGGCCAACGTCCTGACTTTC. Translating gives CASSLGPGVNSGANVLTF.

The chain couples TRBV24-1 to TRBJ2-1; 10 bases line up with TRBD2. This CDR3 comprises 15 residues. V was clipped by 8 bases and J by 6 bases; unmatched bases: 9. Germline loops: CDR1 KGHDR, CDR2 SFDVKD. CDR3 sequence (DNA): TGTGCCACCACCGTCCAGCGGGGGGGCCGCAATGAGCAGTTCTTC. Translation: CATTVQRGGRNEQFF.

The chain employs TRBV9 and TRBJ2-7; 7 positions match TRBD2. This CDR3 comprises 14 residues. J was trimmed by 2 bases and V by 2 bases; bases with no gene match: 4. Germline V gives CDR1 SGDLS, CDR2 YYNGEE. The CDR3 DNA sequence: TGTGCCAGCAGCGTCACGGGGACTACCTACGAGCAGTACGTC. It encodes CASSVTGTTYEQYV.

V and J are TRBV5-1 and TRBJ2-1; D gene ambiguous. This CDR3 is built from 16 residues. Germline V gene lookup returns CDR1 SGHRS and CDR2 YFSETQ. V was shortened by 4 bases and J by 4 bases, with 18 bases between the two germline ends. The CDR3, as DNA: TGCGCCAGCAGCGGGTTTGTCGTTGTCGGGTACAATGAGCAGTTCTTC. It is translated as CASSGFVVVGYNEQFF.

This clone was picked up one time. V usage is TRBV2 and J usage is TRBJ2-7, with D tentatively TRBD2 (7 bases). Looked up from germline, CDR1 is SNHLY and CDR2 is FYNNEI. Trimming pared 8 bases from V and 2 bases from J, leaving 16 bases between. This CDR3 has 14 amino acids. This CDR3 reads CASGGGGAAYEQYV. CDR3 bases: TGTGCCAGCGGAGGGGGGGGCGCCGCCTACGAGCAGTACGTC.

This sequence joins TRBV29-1 and TRBJ1-1; D might be TRBD1 (6 bases). The germline CDR1 and CDR2 sequences are SQVTM and ANQGSEA. CDR3 length: 13 amino acids. V was trimmed by 4 bases and J by 0 bases, leaving 9 bases between them. The CDR3 here is CSVGQDLNTEAFF. CDR3 nucleotide sequence: TGCAGCGTTGGACAGGATTTGAACACTGAAGCTTTCTTT.